A selection of T cell receptor beta chains follows, all from one sample in a study of graft-versus-host responses after intestinal transplantation. Sequencing used immunoSEQ multiplex PCR; TCRdb keeps in-frame clones, though not all of them. The profile shows about 77,000 clones, about 90% of them singletons. The sample in question was PBMCs, obtained 98 days after intestinal transplantation. Receptors originate from a human patient who received an intestinal transplant, so some T cells may come from the graft donor. Each CDR3 is given with its conserved first and last residue. The D gene is left open where the match is weak. Rows give clone size only sometimes, using once, few, many, or a class for an expanded clone.

>NA|TRBV5-1|NA|15|TRBJ2-5
CASSLGLTYQETQYF
TGCGCCAGCAGCTTGGGTCTCACATATCAAGAGACCCAGTACTTC
>NA|TRBV25-1|once|13|TRBJ1-2
CASSERDKNGYTF
TGTGCCAGCAGTGAAAGGGATAAAAATGGCTACACCTTC
>TRBD2|TRBV4-1|NA|15|TRBJ2-5
CASSQERGGQETQYF
TGCGCCAGCAGCCAGGAACGGGGGGGACAAGAGACCCAGTACTTC
>NA|TRBV27|NA|13|TRBJ2-7
CASSLTPTYEQYF
TGTGCCAGCAGTTTGACACCTACCTACGAGCAGTACTTC
>TRBD1|TRBV28|NA|15|TRBJ1-1
CASRMGIGQGAEAFF
TGTGCCAGCAGGATGGGAATTGGACAGGGGGCTGAAGCTTTCTTT
>NA|TRBV4-1|NA|15|TRBJ2-5
CASSQESTRLQTQYF
TGCGCCAGCAGCCAAGAGAGTACCCGATTGCAGACCCAGTACTTC
>TRBD1|TRBV7-6|NA|17|TRBJ2-6
CASSPGQAFSGANVLTF
TGTGCCAGCAGCCCTGGACAGGCGTTCTCTGGGGCCAACGTCCTGACTTTC
>NA|TRBV15|NA|15|TRBJ1-5
CATSRDRQKNQPQHF
TGTGCCACCAGCAGAGATCGGCAGAAAAATCAGCCCCAGCATTTT
>TRBD1|TRBV6-6|NA|16|TRBJ2-1
CASSARPGQHYNEQFF
TGTGCCAGCAGTGCCAGGCCGGGACAGCACTACAATGAGCAGTTCTTC
>NA|TRBV29-1|NA|13|TRBJ1-2
CSGFQGTGYGYTF
TGCAGCGGGTTCCAGGGGACCGGCTATGGCTACACCTTC
>NA|TRBV29-1|once|17|TRBJ2-1
CSVVSWAEEFSYNEQFF
TGCAGCGTTGTATCCTGGGCAGAGGAATTTTCCTACAATGAGCAGTTCTTC
>TRBD2|TRBV6-5|NA|15|TRBJ2-7
CASRLTSGGIYEQYF
TGTGCCAGCAGGTTAACTAGCGGGGGGATCTACGAGCAGTACTTC
>TRBD2|TRBV4-2|NA|17|TRBJ2-1
CASSQEGLGHSYNEQFF
TGTGCCAGCAGCCAGGAGGGACTAGGGCACTCCTACAATGAGCAGTTCTTC
>NA|TRBV5-1|NA|14|TRBJ2-1
CASSLAGGGNEQFF
TGCGCCAGCAGCTTGGCTGGGGGTGGCAATGAGCAGTTCTTC
>TRBD2|TRBV25-1|NA|15|TRBJ2-1
CASSEFSGTYNEQFF
TGTGCCAGCAGTGAATTTAGCGGGACGTACAATGAGCAGTTCTTC
>NA|TRBV29-1|NA|13|TRBJ2-7
CSVVLYSSYEQYF
TGCAGCGTTGTCCTATACTCCTCCTACGAGCAGTACTTC
>NA|TRBV6-5|NA|14|TRBJ2-1
CASSKDRLNNEQFF
TGTGCCAGCAGTAAAGACCGACTCAACAATGAGCAGTTCTTC
>TRBD2|TRBV5-1|NA|19|TRBJ2-3
CASSFEVLAGVGRTDTQYF
TGCGCCAGCAGCTTCGAGGTCCTAGCGGGAGTGGGCCGCACAGATACGCAGTATTTT
>TRBD2|TRBV7-9|NA|12|TRBJ2-7
CASSLVSGGQYF
TGTGCCAGCAGCTTAGTTTCGGGGGGGCAGTACTTC
>TRBD1|TRBV5-5|NA|16|TRBJ2-2
CASSYPGQGFTGELFF
TGTGCCAGCAGCTATCCGGGACAGGGATTCACCGGGGAGCTGTTTTTT
>TRBD1|TRBV2|NA|13|TRBJ2-1
CASSRTGTNEQFF
TGTGCCAGCAGCCGGACAGGGACCAATGAGCAGTTCTTC
>TRBD1|TRBV6-6|once|15|TRBJ1-5
CASSTSGGGNQPQHF
TGTGCCAGCAGTACCTCAGGGGGTGGCAATCAGCCCCAGCATTTT
>TRBD2|TRBV18|NA|18|TRBJ2-1
CASSLKTSGSGSYNEQFF
TGTGCCAGCTCACTAAAGACTAGCGGGAGTGGCTCCTACAATGAGCAGTTCTTC
>TRBD1|TRBV4-1|NA|14|TRBJ2-1
CASSQDRGRNEQFF
TGCGCCAGCAGCCAGGACAGGGGGCGCAATGAGCAGTTCTTC
>TRBD1|TRBV19|NA|14|TRBJ2-1
CASSTAGTGYEQFF
TGTGCCAGTAGTACTGCCGGGACAGGGTATGAGCAGTTCTTC
>NA|TRBV7-2|NA|16|TRBJ1-3
CASSSQPGTVGNTIYF
TGTGCCAGCAGCTCACAACCCGGGACCGTGGGAAACACCATATATTTT
>NA|TRBV28|NA|15|TRBJ2-7
CASSEIGTDTYEQYF
TGTGCCAGCAGTGAAATAGGGACGGATACCTACGAGCAGTACTTC
>NA|TRBV7-2|once|13|TRBJ2-2
CASSLSITGELFF
TGTGCCAGCAGCTTATCAATCACCGGGGAGCTGTTTTTT
>NA|TRBV18|NA|18|TRBJ2-7
CASSPPLVDPTTSYEQYF
TGTGCCAGCTCACCACCCCTCGTCGATCCAACCACCTCCTACGAGCAGTACTTC
>TRBD1|TRBV11-2|NA|16|TRBJ2-7
CASSLDWTGGYYEQYF
TGTGCCAGCAGCTTAGATTGGACAGGGGGCTACTACGAGCAGTACTTC
>NA|TRBV5-1|NA|13|TRBJ1-4
CASSHDPNEKLFF
TGCGCCAGCAGCCACGACCCGAATGAAAAACTGTTTTTT
>NA|TRBV28|NA|14|TRBJ2-7
CASIEGQFPYEQYF
TGTGCCAGCATCGAAGGACAGTTTCCCTACGAGCAGTACTTC
>NA|TRBV5-1|NA|13|TRBJ2-3
CASSHTSADTQYF
TGCGCCAGCAGCCATACTAGTGCAGATACGCAGTATTTT
>NA|TRBV5-4|NA|14|TRBJ2-2
CASSFRAGTGELFF
TGTGCCAGCAGCTTTAGAGCGGGCACCGGGGAGCTGTTTTTT
>NA|TRBV9|NA|15|TRBJ2-5
CASSVGGAGAETQYF
TGTGCCAGCAGCGTAGGGGGGGCAGGGGCAGAGACCCAGTACTTC
>NA|TRBV19|NA|14|TRBJ1-2
CASSPTEDYYGYTF
TGTGCCAGTAGTCCTACAGAGGACTACTATGGCTACACCTTC
>NA|TRBV6-6|few|12|TRBJ1-2
CASSYAGEGYTF
TGTGCCAGCAGTTACGCAGGGGAGGGCTACACCTTC
>NA|TRBV7-8|NA|17|TRBJ1-4
CASSWEATTATNEKLFF
TGTGCCAGCAGCTGGGAGGCCACGACTGCAACTAATGAAAAACTGTTTTTT
>NA|TRBV10-1|NA|14|TRBJ2-3
CASSDPPRTDTQYF
TGCGCCAGCAGTGATCCTCCCCGCACAGATACGCAGTATTTT
>NA|TRBV6-5|NA|15|TRBJ2-2
CASSFRATNTGELFF
TGTGCCAGCAGCTTCAGGGCCACGAACACCGGGGAGCTGTTTTTT